These 25 T cell receptor beta chains share one sample of origin, sequenced in a study of T cell responses to AZD1222 COVID-19 vaccine. Generated by immunoSEQ multiplex PCR, the TCRdb table keeps only in-frame clones and is missing some. The sample contains some 100,000 clones, about 83% of which appear only once. The sample was peripheral blood, taken on day 0 of AZD1222 vaccination. The origin of the receptors is an adult in good health.

V gene TRBV11-2 combines with J gene TRBJ1-3; D ambiguous. The CDR3 length is 14 residues. The V gene's germline CDR1 is SGHAT and CDR2 FQNNGV. The V end was cut by 3 bases, the J end by 2 bases, with 8 bases between. The CDR3 coding sequence is TGTGCCAGCAGCTTCGGACGGGCTGGAAACACCATATATTTT. Its protein is CASSFGRAGNTIYF.

For the CDR3, the DNA is TGTGCCAGCAGTTTGTGGCATGCCAGTTCCTACGAGCAGTACTTC. It yields the protein CASSLWHASSYEQYF. The chain couples TRBV6-6 to TRBJ2-7; D gene ambiguous. The germline V gene encodes CDR1 MNHNY and CDR2 SVGAGI (reference sequence). Trimming removed 4 bases at V and 1 base at J, with 14 bases between. The length of the CDR3 is 15 residues.

The table lists this clone with a count of one. The chain joins TRBV10-3 to TRBJ1-6; possibly TRBD1 for D (6 bases). Trimming shortened V by 2 bases and J by 10 bases, and 15 bases separated the two germline ends. The CDR3 covers 15 residues. The germline V gene encodes CDR1 ENHRY and CDR2 SYGVKD. The CDR3 nucleotides are TGTGCCATCAGTGAGCGGGCCAGGGGCGAATCACCCCTCCACTTT. Translating it yields CAISERARGESPLHF.

The CDR3 DNA reads TGTGCCACTACCCGGCAGGTCACTAACTATGGCTACACCTTC. This gives the protein CATTRQVTNYGYTF. This chain joins TRBV28 and TRBJ1-2, with D uncertain. CDR1 is MDHEN, CDR2 SYDVKM, per germline. Trimming pared 10 bases from V and 0 bases from J, leaving 15 bases between. This CDR3 is built from 14 residues.

The gene calls are TRBV5-1 and TRBJ2-1; TRBD1 matches at 7 bases. The V and J ends lost 4 bases and 0 bases, in that order; junction bases with no gene match: 10. Germline CDR1 and CDR2: SGHRS and YFSETQ. This CDR3 is built from 17 residues. CDR3 DNA: TGCGCCAGCAGCCCCCTGGGACAGACCAGCTCCTACAATGAGCAGTTCTTC. Encoded protein: CASSPLGQTSSYNEQFF. Combining the CDR3 with reference TRBV5-1 and TRBJ2-1 gives the whole variable domain KAGVTQTPRYLIKTRGQQVTLSCSPISGHRSVSWYQQTPGQGLQFLFEYFSETQRNKGNFPGRFSGRQFSNSRSEMNVSTLELGDSALYLCASSPLGQTSSYNEQFFGPGTRLTVL.

The rearrangement joins TRBV19 to TRBJ1-3; D not certain. The CDR3 extends over 13 amino acids. Germline CDR1 is LNHDA and CDR2 is SQIVND (reference sequence). Trimming shortened V by 5 bases and J by 3 bases, and 8 bases separated the two germline ends. The CDR3 here is CASSWQDGNTIYF. The CDR3 region has the DNA TGTGCCAGTAGTTGGCAGGATGGAAACACCATATATTTT. Full variable domain (remainder filled in from reference TRBV19 and TRBJ1-3): DGGITQSPKYLFRKEGQNVTLSCEQNLNHDAMYWYRQDPGQGLRLIYYSQIVNDFQKGDIAEGYSVSREKKESFPLTVTSAQKNPTAFYLCASSWQDGNTIYFGEGSWLTVV.

The V and J genes are TRBV9 and TRBJ2-3; D is undetermined. V was cut by 0 bases and J by 0 bases, with 11 bases left in between. From germline, CDR1 is SGDLS and CDR2 YYNGEE. The CDR3 contains 16 residues. The CDR3 DNA is TGTGCCAGCAGCGTAGAGGAGTTAACTAGCACAGATACGCAGTATTTT. This gives the protein CASSVEELTSTDTQYF.

The V call is TRBV5-1, the J call TRBJ2-5, with TRBD2 matching over 7 bases. CDR3 size: 14 residues. Germline V gives CDR1 SGHRS, CDR2 YFSETQ. V dropped 6 bases and J dropped 3; count of bases not matched to a gene: 8. This chain's CDR3 is CASTEGGGEETQYF. The CDR3 region has the DNA TGCGCCAGCACTGAGGGCGGGGGAGAAGAGACCCAGTACTTC.

The CDR3 nucleotides read TGTGCCAGAAGGGTAGACGCCTACACCTTC. This codes for CARRVDAYTF. The chain links TRBV5-3 to TRBJ1-2; D call uncertain. TRBV5-3 carries the ORF label, with uncertain function. Trimming stripped 5 bases from V and 10 bases from J, with 9 bases between. The CDR3 loop spans 10 amino acids.

DNA of the CDR3: TGTGCCAGCAGCTTAGTGCGTGAAAAACTGTTTTTT. This encodes CASSLVREKLFF. The chain joins TRBV7-9 to TRBJ1-4, with D uncertain. The CDR3 has 12 residues. Trimming took 1 base from V and 7 from J, leaving 4 bases between them. CDR1 is SEHNR and CDR2 is FQNEAQ in the germline V gene (reference sequence).

V usage is TRBV7-7 and J usage is TRBJ2-2; TRBD1 matches 9 bases. Per germline, CDR1 SSHAT and CDR2 FNYEAQ (reference sequence). The CDR3 consists of 15 residues. Trimming at V came to 6 bases and at J to 3 bases, leaving 5 bases not matched to a gene. In DNA form, the CDR3 reads TGTGCCAGCAGTCCCGGGACAGGGCACACCGGGGAGCTGTTTTTT. Its translation is CASSPGTGHTGELFF.

This clone was picked up one time. The V call is TRBV24-1, the J call TRBJ2-2; 9 bases are shared with TRBD2. Trimming took 6 bases from V and 2 from J; bases not matched to a gene: 6. Germline lookup yields CDR1 KGHDR and CDR2 SFDVKD. The CDR3 sequence is 16 residues long. CDR3 nucleotides: TGTGCCACCAGTACCGAGGGGACTAGCAACACCGGGGAGCTGTTTTTT. Translating it yields CATSTEGTSNTGELFF.

V gene TRBV19 combines with J gene TRBJ2-2, with D maybe TRBD1 (6 bases). The V and J ends lost 6 bases and 4 bases respectively, with 12 bases between them. The germline V gene encodes CDR1 LNHDA and CDR2 SQIVND (reference sequence). The CDR3 runs 14 residues. Here the CDR3 DNA reads TGTGCCAGTAGGGAGGACAGTTTCACCGGGGAGCTGTTTTTT. Its translation: CASREDSFTGELFF.

The chain uses TRBV19 and TRBJ1-5; 9 nucleotides line up with TRBD1. CDR3 length: 16 residues. The junction had 8 bases not matched to a gene; V was cut back by 2 bases and J by 6 bases. CDR1 and CDR2 from the germline V gene are LNHDA and SQIVND (reference sequence). This CDR3 reads CASSIQDGQGFQPQHF. CDR3 coding DNA: TGTGCCAGTAGTATACAGGACGGACAGGGGTTTCAGCCCCAGCATTTT. Together with reference TRBV19 and TRBJ1-5, the CDR3 gives the full variable domain: DGGITQSPKYLFRKEGQNVTLSCEQNLNHDAMYWYRQDPGQGLRLIYYSQIVNDFQKGDIAEGYSVSREKKESFPLTVTSAQKNPTAFYLCASSIQDGQGFQPQHFGDGTRLSIL.

This sequence joins TRBV11-3 and TRBJ2-4; either TRBD1 or TRBD2 may fit D (5 bases each). Trimming left V 1 base short and J 5 bases short, with 6 bases between. This CDR3 has 13 amino acids. Looked up from germline, CDR1 is SGHNT and CDR2 is YENEEA. This CDR3 reads CASSLAGQNIQYF. CDR3 sequence (DNA): TGTGCCAGCAGCTTAGCGGGGCAAAACATTCAGTACTTC.

This sequence joins TRBV7-3 and TRBJ2-7; tentative D call: TRBD2 (5 bases). CDR3 size: 16 residues. The V gene's germline CDR1 is SGHTA and CDR2 FQGTGA. V was pared by 4 bases and J by 2 bases, with 18 bases between. The CDR3 DNA sequence: TGTGCCAGCAGCTCTGACCCATACCGGGGAGCCTACGAGCAGTACTTC. This translates into CASSSDPYRGAYEQYF.

This sequence joins TRBV11-2 and TRBJ2-7; no definite D call. CDR1 and CDR2 from the germline V gene are SGHAT and FQNNGV. The V and J ends lost 5 bases and 0 bases respectively, with 2 bases between them. CDR3 length: 11 amino acids. DNA for the CDR3: TGTGCCAGCAGCACCTCCTACGAGCAGTACTTC. It encodes CASSTSYEQYF.

This clone was seen just once. This sequence joins TRBV6-2 or TRBV6-3 and TRBJ1-1; D remains ambiguous. The germline gives CDR1 MNHEY, CDR2 SVGEGT. This CDR3 comprises 13 residues. V lost 2 bases and J lost 5, with 9 bases in between. DNA of the CDR3: TGTGCCAGCAGTTACACCCGAGGGACTGAAGCTTTCTTT. Protein: CASSYTRGTEAFF.

This chain uses TRBV9 with TRBJ1-1, with 7 bases that match TRBD1. Germline CDR1 and CDR2: SGDLS and YYNGEE. V shed 0 bases and J 1 base; nucleotides not matched to a gene: 3. This CDR3 region has 15 residues. CDR3 sequence reads: CASSVVTGRNTEAFF. The CDR3 DNA follows: TGTGCCAGCAGCGTAGTGACAGGGAGGAACACTGAAGCTTTCTTT.

The CDR3: CASSGFGVGAEAFF. CDR3 nucleotides: TGTGCCAGCAGCGGCTTTGGGGTTGGGGCTGAAGCTTTCTTT. V gene TRBV5-5 combines with J gene TRBJ1-1; no clear D. The CDR3 loop spans 14 amino acids. CDR1 and CDR2 from the germline V gene are SGHKS and YYEKEE (reference sequence). Trimming stripped 4 bases from V and 6 bases from J, with 16 bases between.

This clone was picked up one time. V usage is TRBV6-2 or TRBV6-3 and J usage is TRBJ1-5, with TRBD1 as a possible D gene (6 bases). Trimming shortened V by 5 bases and J by 4 bases, and 9 bases separated the two germline ends. The CDR3 extends over 13 amino acids. Per the germline V gene, CDR1 is MNHEY and CDR2 is SVGEGT. CDR3 sequence reads: CASSDQGNQPQHF. In DNA, the CDR3 is TGTGCCAGCAGTGACCAGGGGAATCAGCCCCAGCATTTT.

This chain uses TRBV7-2 with TRBJ2-3; D uncertain. Trimming shortened V by 2 bases and J by 0 bases, and 6 bases separated the two germline ends. The germline V gene has CDR1 SGHTA and CDR2 FQGNSA. The CDR3 is made up of 14 amino acids. CDR3 protein: CASSLRSSTDTQYF. The CDR3, as DNA: TGTGCCAGCAGCTTACGCTCCAGCACAGATACGCAGTATTTT.

The chain couples TRBV18 to TRBJ1-1; no firm D call. Germline assignment: CDR1 KGHSH and CDR2 LQKENI. V was trimmed by 2 bases and J by 2 bases, leaving 9 bases between them. The CDR3 sequence is 14 residues long. The DNA of the CDR3 is TGTGCCAGCTCACCAGTCCAGGTTAACACTGAAGCTTTCTTT. Its translation: CASSPVQVNTEAFF.

As DNA, the CDR3 is TGTGCCAGCAGTTACGCCTACGAGCAGTACTTC. It encodes CASSYAYEQYF. This chain uses TRBV6-5 with TRBJ2-7; D remains unclear. In germline, CDR1 is MNHEY, CDR2 SVGAGI. The V end was cut by 2 bases, the J end by 2 bases, with 1 base between. The CDR3 loop spans 11 amino acids.

The CDR3 is CASSSRRGVQETQYF. The DNA for the CDR3 is TGTGCCAGCAGCTCTCGCCGCGGGGTGCAAGAGACCCAGTACTTC. The J gene is TRBJ2-5, the V gene TRBV11-2; TRBD2 might be the D (6 bases). There are 15 residues in the CDR3. Trimming took off 4 bases at V and 2 bases at J, with 14 bases between the two ends. Germline V gene data show CDR1 as SGHAT and CDR2 as FQNNGV.